A selection of T cell receptor beta chains follows, all from one sample in a study of T cells after yellow fever vaccination. In TCRdb, the 5' RACE reads were re-called with MiXCR into one record per CDR3 protein. The sample lists 500,000 to 650,000 distinct CDR3 sequences; 9% to 15% were seen once. The specimen was PBMCs, collected on the day of the yellow fever booster vaccination. These TCRs come from a man aged 25-45 years who received the YFV17D yellow fever vaccine. Both conserved end residues are part of each CDR3. The D gene is left open where the match is weak. Where a row states a size, it is once, few, many or the class of an expanded clone; other rows omit it.

V gene,D gene,clone size,J gene,CDR3 protein,CDR3 DNA
TRBV3-1,-,-,TRBJ1-4,CASSHRSANEKLFF,TGTGCCAGCAGCCACCGGAGCGCTAATGAAAAACTGTTTTTT
TRBV18,TRBD2,-,TRBJ2-1,CASSDTSGRNGEQFF,TGTGCCAGCTCAGATACTAGCGGGAGGAATGGGGAGCAGTTCTTC
TRBV12-3/TRBV12-4,TRBD1,-,TRBJ2-7,CASRPTGDTYEQYF,TGTGCCAGCCGACCGACAGGGGACACATACGAGCAGTACTTC
TRBV20-1,TRBD1,few,TRBJ2-3,CRVEDRGRTDTQYF,TGCAGGGTTGAGGACAGGGGGAGGACAGATACGCAGTATTTT
TRBV14,TRBD2,-,TRBJ2-5,CASSRLAVDAQYF,TGTGCCAGCAGCCGGCTAGCGGTGGATGCCCAGTACTTC
TRBV27,-,few,TRBJ1-2,CASSLRGYSDYGYTF,TGTGCCAGCAGTTTAAGGGGGTACTCAGACTATGGCTACACCTTC
TRBV29-1,TRBD1,few,TRBJ1-5,CSVEETGSNQPQHF,TGCAGCGTTGAGGAGACAGGGAGCAATCAGCCCCAGCATTTT
TRBV4-2,TRBD1,few,TRBJ2-7,CASSQEGRRQGGSYEQYF,TGTGCCAGCAGCCAAGAGGGTAGGAGACAGGGGGGGTCCTACGAGCAGTACTTC
TRBV29-1,TRBD1,many,TRBJ1-2,CSVETGGGGGYTF,TGCAGCGTTGAAACAGGGGGAGGAGGTGGCTACACCTTC
TRBV27,-,-,TRBJ2-1,CATGDSSGGRYNEQFF,TGTGCCACGGGGGACTCGAGCGGAGGCAGATACAATGAGCAGTTCTTC
TRBV25-1,-,-,TRBJ2-1,CASSERQKPSLAATHNEQFF,TGTGCCAGCAGTGAACGCCAGAAACCCTCACTAGCTGCGACCCACAATGAGCAGTTCTTC
TRBV6-5,-,few,TRBJ1-5,CASSYDRGFSNQPQHF,TGTGCCAGCAGTTATGATCGGGGTTTTAGCAATCAGCCCCAGCATTTT